The sequence of this T cell receptor beta chain was determined in a study of HIV-infected patients and healthy controls (dated by TCRdb to the mid-2010s). Study-wide context: After three months of therapy, CD4 counts in 14 of 16 patients increased to a modest but significant degree while remaining below normal ranges. No consistent shift in CD8 counts was seen during early therapy, whereas a slight rise was seen in the CD4:CD8 ratio. Viral load became undetectable in about 70% of the 16 patients by the second bleed and in all patients after a further year of therapy. Patients lacked overall T-cell lymphocytopenia, and total CDR3 counts per chain did not differ significantly from controls. The study tested whether deep TCR repertoire sequencing of HIV patients' small blood samples could capture immune perturbation and reconstitution.

General study outcomes and caveats: Unequal numbers of distinct sequences between patients and controls complicated comparisons, and size-matching overweighted rare events from HIV-infected data. Healthy control repertoires showed roughly threefold more distinct CDR3s and higher Shannon diversity than untreated HIV+ repertoires. Donor HLA types were not determined in the study. The dynamics of distinct T-cell subpopulations could not be separated, and sequencing depth was restricted, because whole blood was used. In HIV-infected patients, the apparent post-therapy recovery of the Gini index was not replicated in size-matched repertoire data. Oligoclonality may be reflected in the significantly higher mean Gini indices of HIV-infected repertoires compared with controls. Only about three months of therapy was reflected in the treated samples, a period arguably too short to observe immune reconstitution given low adult thymic output. Compared with controls, HIV-infected patients showed significantly different mean usage of eight alpha and eight beta V genes. The observed differences in diversity were not explained by the slight differences in age and sex profiles between the study cohorts. In the samples, alpha-beta chain pairing was left undetermined. A major limit on how widely the findings apply, in the view of the authors, was that only sixteen HIV-infected individuals were processed. By Jaccard index and by the count of highly shared sequences, healthy controls shared more CDR3s between individuals than HIV+ patients did. Most CMV-associated CDR3s became more frequent during therapy, although their change was not significant, whereas HIV-associated CDR3s showed a significant decrease in frequency. MAIT cell alpha-chain CDR3s were present at high frequency in healthy controls but severely depleted in HIV+ repertoires.

Follow-up blood from HIV-infected patients was collected roughly three months, about 14 weeks, after antiretroviral therapy began. Whole blood was used without cell fractionation, so the repertoire reflected all unsorted peripheral T cells. For RNA extraction, less than 3 ml of peripheral blood was drawn into Tempus tubes. Treatment interruptions were among the grounds for excluding patients from enrollment, as were febrile or AIDS-related illness, tumors, hepatitis B or C coinfection, immunomodulatory therapy and recent vaccination. Residual genomic DNA was removed with the TURBO-DNase kit and globin mRNA was depleted with GLOBINclear. 500 ng RNA was reverse transcribed with SuperScript III using primers against the alpha and beta constant regions. Separate alpha and beta chain libraries were made by chain-specific third strand synthesis with multiplexing indices. The protocol used a single primer pair to amplify all rearrangements within a chain, which avoided primer bias, and attached molecular barcodes to each cDNA molecule. Purified cDNA was joined by T4 RNA Ligase 1 to a 5' RACE adapter carrying a random hexamer and the SP2 sequencing primer site. With slow temperature ramps used to favor optimal annealing, second strand synthesis was primed from the SP2 site with Phusion polymerase. Joined together, two random hexamer sequences that had both been added before amplification formed the 12-nucleotide barcode of each molecule. An amplification PCR of approximately 24 cycles with P5s and P7 primers came after a short first PCR that had added P5 and P7 adapter elements plus a second index. A total of 25 to 35 PCR cycles were applied to the libraries, which were quantified on a Qubit, sized on a Bioanalyzer, and diluted to about 4 nM. Normalized libraries were sequenced on an Illumina MiSeq with 2 x 250 paired-end kits. Into around 9.4 ul Tris-Cl, the reverse transcription reactions were eluted following cleanup on MinElute columns. Adapter ligations ran for under 30 hours at 16 degrees C and were afterwards cleaned with AMPure XP beads at a 1:1 ratio. The study's own analysis went as follows. A modified Decombinator processed the demultiplexed FASTQ files and output V, J, insert and barcode information. Any sequence that shared a barcode yet differed from the dominant sequence was discarded as an error, and the number of original cDNA molecules was estimated by counting barcodes clustered at Levenshtein distance 3. Downstream analyses used R packages ineq, vegan, igraph and RCytoscape, with IMGT nomenclature and CDR3 definitions. V gene usage was computed over distinct sequences, each TCR counted once to avoid skew from clonal expansion. Whenever two unique CDR3 amino acid sequences within a donor differed by a single Levenshtein edit, similarity networks linked them. Published HIV-specific CDR3s (approximately 100 alpha, 700 to 900 beta) and CMV-specific CDR3s (under 14 alpha, roughly 250 beta) were assembled and queried against the repertoires. Lower sequence numbers were not the cause of the decreased diversity in patients, as random subsampling to size-matched repertoires showed. Through fastp at Q25 and MiXCR, TCRdb rebuilt clones from the public reads, retaining in-frame beta chains. CDR3 protein sequences are deduplicated, and each keeps its most common genes and DNA. Here the V and J calls rest on TCRdb's processing, not on the authors' analysis. The sample data list roughly 14,000 distinct CDR3 sequences, and around 12% of these were observed just once. The top ten clonotypes cover approximately 39% of the sample.

V is cut back by 2 bases and J by 5 bases, with 9 bases in the junction unmatched. The CDR3 measures 15 amino acids from cysteine to phenylalanine. Just CDR3 DNA is preserved here, 45 bases in frame from base 1. The germline V gene (reference sequence) supplies CDR1 DFQATT and CDR2 SNEGSKA. This clonotype was detected only a few times. Its antigen remains undetermined. Base qualities were left out, and no much larger clone turns up one base away. This clonotype originated in an adult with HIV infection. The donor label of this sample is uncertain. Material: blood, obtained during antiretroviral therapy. The rearrangement joined TRBV20-1 to TRBJ2-3; 8 middle bases align to TRBD1. The base sequence is TGCAGTGCTAGACGGACAGGGAGGAGGGGAGATACGCAGTATTTT. This encodes CSARRTGRRGDTQYF.